The 23 T cell receptor beta chains presented below share a single source sample, sequenced in a study of blood T cells in healthy people across ages. Using a J-beta primer mix together with a sample-barcoded 5' primer, a second PCR was run for roughly 6 to 12 cycles. TCRdb recomputed calls from the 5' RACE reads with MiXCR, one row per CDR3 protein. This sample has roughly 1 million distinct CDR3 sequences, with 20% to 25% found just once. The data also belong to a second study, concerning T cells of mothers and their children.

The material sequenced was blood. Every receptor here comes from a girl aged 2 to 10 in good health.

The chain joins TRBV4-1 to TRBJ2-7, with D perhaps TRBD1 (6 bases). CDR3 size: 15 residues. Germline V gene data show CDR1 as MGHRA and CDR2 as YSYEKL. Trimming cost V 0 bases and J 2 bases, with 11 bases left between them. The chain's CDR3 is CASSQEGASTYEQYF. In DNA form, the CDR3 reads TGCGCCAGCAGCCAAGAGGGGGCCTCCACCTACGAGCAGTACTTC.

V is TRBV20-1 and J is TRBJ2-3, with 7 nucleotides matching TRBD2. The CDR3 spans 14 residues. The germline V gene has CDR1 DFQATT and CDR2 SNEGSKA (reference sequence). V lost 5 bases to trimming and J lost 6 bases; unmatched junction nucleotides: 11. CDR3 nucleotides: TGCAGTGCTCGCACCAGGACTAGAGGGGATACGCAGTATTTT. Its translation is CSARTRTRGDTQYF.

The chain joins TRBV12-3 or TRBV12-4 to TRBJ1-6; D perhaps matches TRBD1 (6 bases). The CDR3 is made up of 17 amino acids. V lost 4 bases and J 0 bases, leaving 13 bases between the germline ends. The CDR3 nucleotides read TGTGCCAGCAGTTACGGACAGTCCAGCTCCTATAATTCACCCCTCCACTTT. Amino acid sequence: CASSYGQSSSYNSPLHF.

As regards this clonotype: An end of the junction differs from the germline gene, which may be a read error. This chain connects TRBV5-5 to TRBJ1-4; D call uncertain. This CDR3 is 15 amino acids long. Germline CDR1 reads SGHKS; CDR2 reads YYEKEE (reference sequence). The DNA of the CDR3 is TGTGCCAGCAGCTTGGAGGGCAGACGAAATGAAAAACTGCTTTTT. Translation: CASSLEGRRNEKLLF.

This clonotype was found a few times. J is TRBJ1-2 and V is TRBV6-5; TRBD1 might be the D (6 bases). Per the germline V gene, CDR1 is MNHEY and CDR2 is SVGAGI. Trimming left V 6 bases short and J 4 bases short, with 24 bases between. The CDR3 extends over 17 amino acids. The CDR3 region is CASSYQTSDSGSYGYTF. The CDR3 DNA reads as TGTGCCAGCAGCTATCAAACATCGGACAGCGGCAGCTATGGCTACACCTTC.

In DNA form, the CDR3 reads TGTGCCAGCAGCTTTGGTCTATCAGATACGCAGTATTTT. It encodes CASSFGLSDTQYF. This sequence joins TRBV7-6 and TRBJ2-3; D not certain. Germline CDR1 and CDR2: SGHVS and FNYEAQ. V was cut by 3 bases and J by 4 bases, with 8 bases left in between. CDR3 size: 13 residues.

This clonotype was picked up many times. The genes are TRBV10-2 and TRBJ2-5; D call uncertain. The end of the DNA fits TRBJ2-1 better, so the J call may be wrong. This CDR3 has 15 amino acids. Germline V gene data show CDR1 as WSHSY and CDR2 as SAAADI. This CDR3 is CASSEWARPDHEQFF. DNA of the CDR3: TGCGCCAGCAGTGAGTGGGCTAGGCCCGACCATGAGCAGTTCTTC.

As regards this clonotype: One end of the junction varies from germline; a read error may be responsible. The rearrangement uses TRBV7-2 and TRBJ2-4; D gene ambiguous. The CDR3 consists of 14 residues. The germline gives CDR1 SGHTA, CDR2 FQGNSA. The CDR3 nucleotides read TGTGCCAGCAGCTTAGCGGAGACCAAGAACATTCAGTACTTC. It is translated as CASSLAETKNIQYF. Full variable domain (remainder filled in from reference TRBV7-2 and TRBJ2-4): GAGVSQSPSNKVTEKGKDVELRCDPISGHTALYWYRQSLGQGLEFLIYFQGNSAPDKSGLPSDRFSAERTGGSVSTLTIQRTQQEDSAVYLCASSLAETKNIQYFGAGTRLSVL.

The chain combines TRBV2 with TRBJ2-1; 9 bases agree with TRBD2. V dropped 6 bases and J dropped 4; count of bases not matched to a gene: 4. Germline loops: CDR1 SNHLY, CDR2 FYNNEI. The CDR3 runs 14 residues. DNA for the CDR3: TGTGCCAGCAGACTAGCGGGTATATACAATGAGCAGTTCTTC. Residues: CASRLAGIYNEQFF.

This clonotype has more than one count but fewer than ten. The CDR3 sequence is CASSLERLRVGTEAFF. The CDR3 DNA follows: TGTGCCAGCAGCTTAGAAAGATTGCGGGTCGGCACTGAAGCTTTCTTT. This rearrangement joins TRBV7-2 to TRBJ1-1; D is unclear. Germline-derived CDR1 and CDR2 are SGHTA and FQGNSA. V was trimmed by 1 base and J by 4 bases, leaving 16 bases between them. The CDR3 runs to 16 residues.

This clonotype was counted only a few times. The V and J genes are TRBV27 and TRBJ2-5; 9 positions agree with TRBD2. The J call may be incorrect, as the DNA end agrees better with TRBJ2-7. CDR1 and CDR2 (germline): MNHEY, SMNVEV (reference sequence). This CDR3 comprises 14 residues. CDR3 DNA: TGTGCCAGCAGTTATAGCGGGGGCCTCTACGAGCAGTACTTC. It specifies CASSYSGGLYEQYF.

The chain uses TRBV19 and TRBJ2-1; either TRBD1 or TRBD2 may fit D (5 bases each). Trimming removed 4 bases at V and 7 bases at J, with 11 bases between. This CDR3 has 13 residues. Per the germline V gene, CDR1 is LNHDA and CDR2 is SQIVND (reference sequence). CDR3 nucleotide sequence: TGTGCCAGTAGTACGGGGCCTTGGAATGAGCAGTTCTTC. Protein sequence: CASSTGPWNEQFF.

This clonotype was recorded a few times. V usage is TRBV29-1 and J usage is TRBJ1-2; no clear D gene. The CDR3 has 11 amino acids. Germline assignment: CDR1 SQVTM and CDR2 ANQGSEA. V lost 4 bases and J lost 5, with 8 bases in between. As DNA, the CDR3 is TGCAGCGTTGGGCAGAGATATGGCTACACCTTC. Translating it yields CSVGQRYGYTF.

This clonotype was seen just once. The chain is built from TRBV19 and TRBJ1-1; unclear D gene. Trimming removed 5 bases from V and 11 bases from J, with 21 bases in between. Germline V lookup: CDR1 LNHDA, CDR2 SQIVND (reference sequence). The CDR3 is 14 residues long. The CDR3 bases are TGTGCCAGTAGTCCCGACCGCGAGTTCCTCTGGGCTTTCTTT. Its protein product is CASSPDREFLWAFF. Variable domain in full (rest from reference TRBV19 and TRBJ1-1): DGGITQSPKYLFRKEGQNVTLSCEQNLNHDAMYWYRQDPGQGLRLIYYSQIVNDFQKGDIAEGYSVSREKKESFPLTVTSAQKNPTAFYLCASSPDREFLWAFFGQGTRLTVV.

This clonotype has at least ten counts. The chain recombines TRBV29-1 with TRBJ1-2; D is unresolved. Trimming shortened V by 4 bases and J by 8 bases, and 8 bases separated the two germline ends. The CDR3 extends over 10 amino acids. The germline gives CDR1 SQVTM, CDR2 ANQGSEA. DNA for the CDR3: TGCAGCGTTGGTGGAGGCGGCTACACCTTC. This encodes CSVGGGGYTF.

The chain uses TRBV5-5 and TRBJ2-5; the D is unclear. This CDR3 contains 14 residues. The V end was cut by 2 bases, the J end by 1 base, with 9 bases between. Germline V gene sequence: CDR1 SGHKS, CDR2 YYEKEE (reference sequence). CDR3 in DNA: TGTGCCAGCAGCTTCTGGCAGGCCCAAGAGACCCAGTACTTC. Its protein is CASSFWQAQETQYF.

This clonotype has only a few counts. The chain couples TRBV12-3 or TRBV12-4 to TRBJ1-4; D ambiguous. Trimming left V 10 bases short and J 6 bases short, with 18 bases between. The CDR3 is 14 amino acids. Here the CDR3 reads CAIELAEGDEKLFF. The CDR3 DNA is TGTGCCATCGAATTGGCGGAAGGTGATGAAAAACTGTTTTTT.

V and J are TRBV12-3 or TRBV12-4 and TRBJ2-1; TRBD2 matches 11 bases. The CDR3 spans 16 residues. J lost 6 bases, V lost 7 bases, and 11 bases had no gene match. CDR3 bases: TGTGCCAGCATACGGCGAAGGGGACTAGCGGCCAATGAGCAGTTCTTC. Residues: CASIRRRGLAANEQFF.

This chain's CDR3 is CSVAPQGYEQYF. CDR3 DNA: TGCAGCGTTGCCCCCCAGGGGTACGAGCAGTACTTC. The V gene is TRBV29-1, the J gene TRBJ2-5, with D perhaps matching TRBD1 (6 bases). The J call could be wrong; TRBJ2-7 is a better fit for the DNA end. This CDR3 is built from 12 residues. Germline lookup yields CDR1 SQVTM and CDR2 ANQGSEA.

This clonotype was detected only a few times. V gene TRBV10-3 combines with J gene TRBJ2-7, with 7 positions matching TRBD2. The germline V gene encodes CDR1 ENHRY and CDR2 SYGVKD. The CDR3 runs 15 residues. The ends lost 3 bases at V and 0 bases at J; junction bases unmatched: 5. Here the CDR3 DNA reads TGTGCCATCAGTGATAGGGAGGGGAGCTCCTACGAGCAGTACTTC. Translation gives CAISDREGSSYEQYF.

The rearrangement joins TRBV5-5 to TRBJ1-2; 10 positions agree with TRBD1. The V and J ends lost 4 bases and 0 bases, in that order; junction bases with no gene match: 12. The length of the CDR3 is 18 residues. The V gene's germline CDR1 is SGHKS and CDR2 YYEKEE (reference sequence). CDR3 in amino acids: CASSALPGTGVANYGYTF. The CDR3 bases are TGTGCCAGCAGCGCCCTACCCGGGACAGGGGTGGCTAACTATGGCTACACCTTC.

The rearrangement joins TRBV6-2 or TRBV6-3 to TRBJ2-3; tentatively, D is TRBD1 (6 bases). This CDR3 has 15 amino acids. V was cut by 6 bases and J by 4 bases, with 17 bases left in between. Per the germline V gene, CDR1 is MNHEY and CDR2 is SVGEGT. DNA for the CDR3: TGTGCCAGCAGGCCTCATACAGGGAAGGCAGATACGCAGTATTTT. It specifies CASRPHTGKADTQYF.

This clonotype has more than one count but fewer than ten. The rearrangement uses TRBV21-1 and TRBJ2-2; no check of the table's D call, TRBD1, against the DNA was made. TRBV21-1 is labeled a pseudogene. The CDR3 loop spans 16 amino acids. Here the CDR3 reads CASTKPAGTVTGELFF. Here the CDR3 DNA reads TGTGCCAGCACTAAACCGGCCGGGACAGTTACCGGGGAGCTGTTTTTT.